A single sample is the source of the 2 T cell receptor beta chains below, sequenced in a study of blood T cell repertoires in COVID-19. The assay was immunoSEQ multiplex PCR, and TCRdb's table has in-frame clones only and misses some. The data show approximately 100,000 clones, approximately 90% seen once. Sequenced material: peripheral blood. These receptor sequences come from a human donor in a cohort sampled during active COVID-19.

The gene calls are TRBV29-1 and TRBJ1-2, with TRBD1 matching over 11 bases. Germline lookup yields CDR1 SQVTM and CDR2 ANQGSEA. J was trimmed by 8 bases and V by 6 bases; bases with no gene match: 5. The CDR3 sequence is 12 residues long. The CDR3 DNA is TGCAGCGTCGGACAGGGGGCGGGAGGCTACACCTTC. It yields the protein CSVGQGAGGYTF.

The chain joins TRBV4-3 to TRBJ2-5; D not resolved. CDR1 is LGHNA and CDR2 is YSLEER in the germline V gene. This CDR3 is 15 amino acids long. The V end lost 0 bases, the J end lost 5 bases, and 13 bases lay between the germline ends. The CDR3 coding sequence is TGCGCCAGCAGCCAAGACTGGAGCCGGTCTGAGACCCAGTACTTC. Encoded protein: CASSQDWSRSETQYF.